This T cell receptor (beta chain) was recovered during a study of cytomegalovirus exposure and HLA in healthy donors. Study-wide findings and caveats: It was taken for granted in presence/absence analyses that sequencing depth across donors was roughly uniform. A later analysis reported that several of the most significant clusters appeared to be linked to common viral pathogens, among them Epstein-Barr virus.

The V and J ends lost 6 bases and 0 bases respectively, with 10 bases between them. The CDR3 is 14 amino acids. Germline CDR1 MNHEY, CDR2 SVGAGI. Turning to this clone: Antigen specificity is unknown.

PCR amplification relied on 60 Vbeta primers (plus 13 Jbeta primers). Profiled with immunoSEQ multiplex PCR; TCRdb holds only in-frame clones, not every one. The table records about 140,000 clones, 80% to 85% of them present only once. This TCR came from a female donor in good health and CMV-seronegative. The chain links TRBV6-5 to TRBJ2-3, with a tentative D call TRBD1 (5 bases). Sequencing was carried out using PBMCs. The CDR3 spells CASRQRQSTDTQYF. The CDR3 DNA sequence: TGTGCCAGCAGACAAAGACAGAGCACAGATACGCAGTATTTT.